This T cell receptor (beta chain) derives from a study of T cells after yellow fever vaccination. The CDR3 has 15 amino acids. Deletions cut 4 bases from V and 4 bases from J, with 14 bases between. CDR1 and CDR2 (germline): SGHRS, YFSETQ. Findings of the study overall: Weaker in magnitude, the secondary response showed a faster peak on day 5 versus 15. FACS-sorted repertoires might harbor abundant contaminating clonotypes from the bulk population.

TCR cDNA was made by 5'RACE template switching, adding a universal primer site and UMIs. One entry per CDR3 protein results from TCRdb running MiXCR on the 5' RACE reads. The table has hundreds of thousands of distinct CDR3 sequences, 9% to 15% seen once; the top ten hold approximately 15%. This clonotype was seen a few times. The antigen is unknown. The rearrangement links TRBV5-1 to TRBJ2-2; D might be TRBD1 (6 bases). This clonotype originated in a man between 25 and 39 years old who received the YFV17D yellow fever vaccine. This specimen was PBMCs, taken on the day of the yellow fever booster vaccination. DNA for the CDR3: TGCGCCAGCAGCCTCCGGGCAGGGGCCACCGGGGAGCTGTTTTTT. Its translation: CASSLRAGATGELFF.